Listed here are 15 T cell receptor beta chains from one sample, sequenced in a study of shared clonotypes between healthy human individuals. Clones were read by immunoSEQ multiplex PCR, and TCRdb kept only the in-frame ones, dropping some. The data hold hundreds of thousands of clones, with about 96% observed a single time. The sequenced sample consisted of naive CD4+ T cells sorted from blood. Indicated subset: CD45RA+ positively selected. These receptors all come from a woman aged 30 to 39 in good health.

V and J are TRBV18 and TRBJ2-7, with TRBD1 identical over 8 bases. J was trimmed by 0 bases and V by 0 bases; bases with no gene match: 7. The CDR3 has 17 amino acids. Germline-derived CDR1 and CDR2 are KGHSH and LQKENI. The chain's CDR3 is CASSPPTGTGDSYEQYF. DNA of the CDR3: TGTGCCAGCTCACCACCCACCGGGACAGGCGACTCCTACGAGCAGTACTTC.

The rearrangement links TRBV9 to TRBJ2-7, with 8 bases aligning to TRBD1. J lost 1 base, V lost 5 bases, and 8 bases had no gene match. The length of the CDR3 is 15 residues. Germline-derived CDR1 and CDR2 are SGDLS and YYNGEE. The CDR3 sequence is CASSGSDRGSYEQYF. The CDR3 DNA follows: TGTGCCAGCAGTGGGAGCGACAGGGGATCCTACGAGCAGTACTTC. Looking up the rest from reference TRBV9 and TRBJ2-7 gives the full variable domain: DSGVTQTPKHLITATGQRVTLRCSPRSGDLSVYWYQQSLDQGLQFLIQYYNGEERAKGNILERFSAQQFPDLHSELNLSSLELGDSALYFCASSGSDRGSYEQYFGPGTRLTVT.

The rearrangement uses TRBV2 and TRBJ2-7; 9 bases agree with TRBD2. After removal of 6 bases from V and 2 bases from J, the junction contained 2 bases not matched to a gene. Germline lookup yields CDR1 SNHLY and CDR2 FYNNEI. CDR3 size: 13 residues. The DNA for the CDR3 is TGTGCCAGCAGAGTAGCGGGGGCCTACGAGCAGTACTTC. Residues: CASRVAGAYEQYF. The full variable domain, its missing parts supplied by reference TRBV2 and TRBJ2-7, is EPEVTQTPSHQVTQMGQEVILRCVPISNHLYFYWYRQILGQKVEFLVSFYNNEISEKSEIFDDQFSVERPDGSNFTLKIRSTKLEDSAMYFCASRVAGAYEQYFGPGTRLTVT.

This chain joins TRBV28 and TRBJ2-2; D is ambiguous. The V and J ends lost 5 bases and 13 bases respectively, with 17 bases between them. The germline V gene has CDR1 MDHEN and CDR2 SYDVKM. This CDR3 is 13 amino acids long. The CDR3 reads CASSPFQGRVLFF. DNA of the CDR3: TGTGCCAGCAGTCCCTTTCAAGGCCGGGTGCTGTTTTTT. The entire variable domain, with the rest obtained from reference TRBV28 and TRBJ2-2, is as follows: DVKVTQSSRYLVKRTGEKVFLECVQDMDHENMFWYRQDPGLGLRLIYFSYDVKMKEKGDIPEGYSVSREKKERFSLILESASTNQTSMYLCASSPFQGRVLFFGEGSRLTVL.

V is TRBV5-1 and J is TRBJ2-5, with a tentative D call TRBD2 (5 bases). In germline, CDR1 is SGHRS, CDR2 YFSETQ. CDR3 length: 13 residues. Trimming stripped 1 base from V and 5 bases from J, with 9 bases between. As DNA, the CDR3 is TGCGCCAGCAGCTTGTCCAGGAGGGAGACCCAGTACTTC. It encodes CASSLSRRETQYF.

As concerns this clone: The sample carries other DNA sequences with the same CDR3. The gene calls are TRBV5-1 and TRBJ2-5; D is possibly TRBD2 (6 bases). The germline gives CDR1 SGHRS, CDR2 YFSETQ. Trimming shortened V by 0 bases and J by 5 bases, and 8 bases separated the two germline ends. The CDR3 extends over 13 amino acids. CDR3 nucleotide sequence: TGCGCCAGCAGCTTGGCAGGGAGGGAGACCCAGTACTTC. It specifies CASSLAGRETQYF. Full variable domain (rest looked up from reference TRBV5-1 and TRBJ2-5): KAGVTQTPRYLIKTRGQQVTLSCSPISGHRSVSWYQQTPGQGLQFLFEYFSETQRNKGNFPGRFSGRQFSNSRSEMNVSTLELGDSALYLCASSLAGRETQYFGPGTRLLVL.

The rearrangement uses TRBV13 and TRBJ2-7; 11 bases are shared with TRBD1. V lost 6 bases, J lost 4 bases, and 5 bases stayed unmatched. The CDR3 length is 14 residues. The germline V gene has CDR1 PRHDT and CDR2 FYEKMQ (reference sequence). CDR3 coding DNA: TGTGCCAGCAGGGGACAGGGGGTCGATTACGAGCAGTACTTC. This gives the protein CASRGQGVDYEQYF. The complete variable domain, with remaining parts taken from reference TRBV13 and TRBJ2-7, reads AAGVIQSPRHLIKEKRETATLKCYPIPRHDTVYWYQQGPGQDPQFLISFYEKMQSDKGSIPDRFSAQQFSDYHSELNMSSLELGDSALYFCASRGQGVDYEQYFGPGTRLTVT.

The V call is TRBV5-1, the J call TRBJ2-3; 12 nucleotides align to TRBD2. The germline CDR1 and CDR2 sequences are SGHRS and YFSETQ. V trimming: 0 bases; J trimming: 3 bases; junction bases outside the gene matches: 5. This CDR3 contains 17 residues. Here the CDR3 reads CASSLAASGRGTDTQYF. The CDR3 DNA follows: TGCGCCAGCAGCTTGGCGGCTAGCGGGAGGGGGACAGATACGCAGTATTTT.

The J gene is TRBJ2-7, the V gene TRBV6-1; D unclear. Germline CDR1 reads MNHNS; CDR2 reads SASEGT. Deletions cut 0 bases from V and 4 bases from J, with 13 bases between. The CDR3 length is 15 residues. The CDR3 loop reads CASSEAAADLYEQYF. DNA of the CDR3: TGTGCCAGCAGTGAAGCCGCCGCGGACCTATACGAGCAGTACTTC.

The chain recombines TRBV5-1 with TRBJ1-1; D is ambiguous. Trimming cost V 1 base and J 3 bases, with 10 bases left between them. This CDR3 has 14 amino acids. CDR1 and CDR2 (germline): SGHRS, YFSETQ. Here the CDR3 DNA reads TGCGCCAGCAGCTTGTTAGGGTTGGACACTGAAGCTTTCTTT. Protein sequence: CASSLLGLDTEAFF.

The chain has TRBV28 and TRBJ2-3; possibly TRBD2 for D (5 bases). This CDR3 has 14 residues. From germline, CDR1 is MDHEN and CDR2 SYDVKM. The V and J ends lost 3 bases and 6 bases respectively, with 13 bases between them. CDR3 nucleotides: TGTGCCAGCAGTTTTTGGACCGGCGGGGATACGCAGTATTTT. This sequence encodes CASSFWTGGDTQYF.

This chain joins TRBV18 and TRBJ1-1; D perhaps matches TRBD1 (5 bases). V shed 3 bases and J shed 0 bases, with 20 bases lying between them. This CDR3 region has 18 residues. Germline assignment: CDR1 KGHSH and CDR2 LQKENI. The CDR3 reads CASSPMMWGRRLNTEAFF. CDR3 bases: TGTGCCAGCTCACCCATGATGTGGGGACGGAGGCTGAACACTGAAGCTTTCTTT.

The V gene is TRBV2, the J gene TRBJ2-7; 7 nucleotides align to TRBD2. Per the germline V gene, CDR1 is SNHLY and CDR2 is FYNNEI. This CDR3 is 15 amino acids long. J was trimmed by 2 bases and V by 1 base; bases with no gene match: 5. The CDR3 loop reads CASSEGGSITYEQYF. The CDR3 DNA reads TGTGCCAGCAGTGAAGGCGGGAGTATCACCTACGAGCAGTACTTC.

The chain joins TRBV6-5 to TRBJ2-2; the match to TRBD1 covers 8 bases. The CDR3 loop spans 15 amino acids. Germline CDR1 and CDR2: MNHEY and SVGAGI. Unmatched junction bases numbered 5, after V lost 6 bases and J lost 2 bases. The CDR3 nucleotides are TGTGCCAGCAGACCGGACAGGGTAAACACCGGGGAGCTGTTTTTT. Its translation: CASRPDRVNTGELFF.

The gene calls are TRBV7-2 and TRBJ1-2; 10 bases line up with TRBD1. V lost 0 bases to trimming and J lost 5 bases; unmatched junction nucleotides: 3. The CDR3 runs 15 residues. Germline V lookup: CDR1 SGHTA, CDR2 FQGNSA. The CDR3, as DNA: TGTGCCAGCAGCTTAGCGGGGGGACAGGGGTATGGCTACACCTTC. It specifies CASSLAGGQGYGYTF.